The following is a TCR beta chain sequence with its context. Its specificity is unknown. This entry is derived from a study of T cell responses to AZD1222 COVID-19 vaccine. Whole-study results and caveats: Baseline serology detected seropositivity in only six AZD1222 recipients. The donor group comprised mostly white British people and more females; the analysis possibly underestimated clonal diversity. Unmutated variant regions are reportedly targeted by nearly half of spike-specific TCRs.

Produced via immunoSEQ multiplex PCR; TCRdb's table is partial and in-frame only. The sample shows 100,000 to 150,000 clones, around 85% of them seen only once. The sample consisted of peripheral blood, taken 28 days after the second dose of the MenACWY control vaccine. The origin of this receptor is an adult who received the MenACWY meningococcal vaccine as a control.

The CDR3 here is CASSGRGQQEYYGYTF. DNA of the CDR3: TGTGCCAGCAGCGGGAGAGGACAGCAGGAGTACTATGGCTACACCTTC. This sequence joins TRBV9 and TRBJ1-2; D possibly corresponds to TRBD1 (6 bases). Per germline, CDR1 SGDLS and CDR2 YYNGEE. This CDR3 contains 16 residues. Trimming left V 3 bases short and J 3 bases short, with 18 bases between.